The present T cell receptor (beta chain) was sequenced within a study of blood T cell repertoires in COVID-19 (dated by TCRdb to 2018 to 2020). General notes on the study: Samples covering the acute and convalescent phases of COVID-19 were provided by collaborators in the United States, Italy and Spain. The material from the prospective study consisted of cDNA or gDNA derived from T cells, B-cell-depleted T cells, or PBMCs. Subjects who had been exposed to COVID-19, were actively infected with it, or had recovered from it provided the deeply sampled blood TCRbeta repertoires that made up the dataset. The repertoires were released in a freely available public database meant as a resource for research on the immune response to SARS-CoV-2. The samples were drawn from two sources: the first 160 participants of the ongoing ImmuneRACE study, and 950 to 1,500 subjects contributed by 6 global collaborators. Nearly every sample came with metadata listing a de-identified subject ID, COVID-19 status, age in years and sex. Where HLA class I and class II types were available, the types were taken from metadata supplied by the sample provider, not from assay-based typing. What the authors observed across the whole study: The quantity of clinical and demographic metadata differed by source and by participant and was supplied without curation.

Each collaborating institution followed its own protocols to collect whole blood in K2EDTA tubes. For TCRbeta analysis, collaborators shipped samples in one of three forms: frozen whole blood, isolated PBMCs, or DNA extracted from either of those sample types. TCRbeta CDR3 regions were amplified from genomic DNA by means of the immunoSEQ Assay, a bias-controlled multiplex PCR. In the paper's pipeline: Nucleated cell counts per sample were estimated from amplification of reference gene primers within the assay. To quantify the absolute abundance of each unique TCRbeta CDR3 rearrangement, sequence reads were collapsed and filtered. Productive Simpson clonality was computed per sample as the square root of Simpson's diversity index over productive rearrangements. Drawn from immuneACCESS, this table holds only the in-frame rearrangements with V and J called that TCRdb kept. Clones are partly lost; checked studies trace under half to an unresolved V gene and leave the rest unexplained. For V, J and clone size, that table is used; D and trimming come from the DNA. This sample is represented by under 300,000 clones; around four fifths of them were singletons. Together, the top ten hold approximately 5.9% of the sample.

Turning to this clone: Its antigen has not been determined. Qualities for individual bases were not recorded, and no much larger clone is one base off.

Material: peripheral blood. The clonotype comes from a man of 80 years or more with acute or convalescent COVID-19.

The DNA sequence follows: TGTGCCAGCAGTTACACTAGAGCCTACAATGAGCAGTTCTTC. This is translated as CASSYTRAYNEQFF. The chain is encoded by TRBV6-5 joined to TRBJ2-1; the D gene is perhaps TRBD2, on 5 matching bases. According to the germline V gene, CDR1 reads MNHEY and CDR2 reads SVGAGI. Measured from the cysteine to the phenylalanine, the CDR3 is 14 residues long. Kept here is only the CDR3 DNA, which spans 42 bases and is read in frame from base 1. V loses 2 bases of germline sequence and J loses 2 bases, and the interval between the two ends is 7 bases.